This T cell receptor beta chain was obtained from a study of shared clonotypes between healthy human individuals. In the authors' workflow: ImmunoSEQ junction-only sequences lacked quality scores, so their filtering differed. Measured with immunoSEQ multiplex PCR; TCRdb has only the in-frame clones, and not every one. V, J and clone size derive from that table, while D and trimming were established from the DNA sequence. The sample contains around 2.3 million clones, 90% to 97% of which appear only once. Study-level findings and limits: Represented genetic and exposure-history diversity was restricted by having few donors.

In regard to this clone: Its antigen is as yet unknown.

This TCR was recovered from a man aged 18 to 29 in good health. Material for sequencing was naive CD4+ T cells sorted from blood. The subset denotes: CD45RA+ positively selected.

CDR3: CASSQDRPETEAFF. CDR3 DNA sequence: TGTGCCAGCAGCCAAGATAGGCCAGAAACTGAAGCTTTCTTT. The chain couples TRBV4-2 to TRBJ1-1; D not resolved. V lost 0 bases to trimming and J lost 5 bases, with 10 bases between them. CDR3 length: 14 residues. The germline V gene encodes CDR1 LGHNA and CDR2 YNFKEQ.